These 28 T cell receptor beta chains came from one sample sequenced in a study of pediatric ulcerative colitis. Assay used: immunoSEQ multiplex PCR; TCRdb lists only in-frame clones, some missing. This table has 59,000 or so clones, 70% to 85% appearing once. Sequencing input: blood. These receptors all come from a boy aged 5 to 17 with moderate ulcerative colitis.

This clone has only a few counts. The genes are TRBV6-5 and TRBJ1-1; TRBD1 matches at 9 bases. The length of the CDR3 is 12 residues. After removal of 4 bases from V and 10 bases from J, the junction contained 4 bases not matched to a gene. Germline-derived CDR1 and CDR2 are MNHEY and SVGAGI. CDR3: CASSSYRGPAFF. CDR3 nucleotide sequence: TGTGCCAGCAGTTCCTACAGGGGGCCAGCTTTCTTT.

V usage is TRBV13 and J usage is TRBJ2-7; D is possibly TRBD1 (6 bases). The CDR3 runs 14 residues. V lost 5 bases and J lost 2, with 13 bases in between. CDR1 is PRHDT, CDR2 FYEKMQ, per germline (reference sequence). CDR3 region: CASSDRDTPYEQYF. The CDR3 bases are TGTGCCAGCAGCGACCGGGACACCCCCTACGAGCAGTACTTC.

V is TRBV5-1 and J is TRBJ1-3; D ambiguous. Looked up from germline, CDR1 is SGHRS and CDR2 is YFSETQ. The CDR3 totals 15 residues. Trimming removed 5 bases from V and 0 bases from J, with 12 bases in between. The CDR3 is CASSIRGSSGNTIYF. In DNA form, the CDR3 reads TGCGCCAGCAGTATCCGGGGAAGCTCTGGAAACACCATATATTTT.

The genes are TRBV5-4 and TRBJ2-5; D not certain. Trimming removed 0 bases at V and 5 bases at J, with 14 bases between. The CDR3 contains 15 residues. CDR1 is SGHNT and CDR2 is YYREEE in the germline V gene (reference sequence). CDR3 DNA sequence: TGTGCCAGCAGCTTGGAACCCCCTCCTAGGGAGACCCAGTACTTC. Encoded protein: CASSLEPPPRETQYF.

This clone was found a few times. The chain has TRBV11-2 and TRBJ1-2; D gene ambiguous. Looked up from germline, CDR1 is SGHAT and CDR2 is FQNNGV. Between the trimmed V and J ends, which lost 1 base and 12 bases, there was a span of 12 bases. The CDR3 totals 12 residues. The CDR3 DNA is TGTGCCAGCAGCTTAGGCCGTATGAAAAACACCTTC. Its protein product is CASSLGRMKNTF.

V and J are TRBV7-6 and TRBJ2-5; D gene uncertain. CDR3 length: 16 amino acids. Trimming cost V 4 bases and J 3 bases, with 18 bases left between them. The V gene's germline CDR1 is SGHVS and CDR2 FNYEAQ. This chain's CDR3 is CASSSVTIWTEETQYF. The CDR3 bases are TGTGCCAGCAGCTCCGTAACCATATGGACCGAAGAGACCCAGTACTTC.

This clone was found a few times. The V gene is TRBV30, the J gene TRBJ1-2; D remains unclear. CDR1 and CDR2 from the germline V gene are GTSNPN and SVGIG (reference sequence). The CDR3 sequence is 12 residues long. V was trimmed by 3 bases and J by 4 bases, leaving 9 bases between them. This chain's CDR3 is CAWSIVAYGYTF. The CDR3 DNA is TGTGCCTGGAGCATAGTCGCCTATGGCTACACCTTC. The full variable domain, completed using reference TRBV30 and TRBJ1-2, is SQTIHQWPATLVQPVGSPLSLECTVEGTSNPNLYWYRQAAGRGLQLLFYSVGIGQISSEVPQNLSASRPQDRQFILSSKKLLLSDSGFYLCAWSIVAYGYTFGSGTRLTVV.

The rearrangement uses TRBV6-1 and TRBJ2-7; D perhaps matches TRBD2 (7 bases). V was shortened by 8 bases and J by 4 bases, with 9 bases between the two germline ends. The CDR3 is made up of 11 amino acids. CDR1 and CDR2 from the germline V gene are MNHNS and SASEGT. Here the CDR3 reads CASEGGYEQYF. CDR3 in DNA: TGTGCCAGCGAGGGGGGGTACGAGCAGTACTTC.

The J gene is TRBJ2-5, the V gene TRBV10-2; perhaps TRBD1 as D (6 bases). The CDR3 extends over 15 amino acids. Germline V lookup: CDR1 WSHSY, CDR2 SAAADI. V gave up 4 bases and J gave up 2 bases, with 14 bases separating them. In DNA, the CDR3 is TGCGCCAGCAGTGCGGGATACAGGGAACAAGAGACCCAGTACTTC. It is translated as CASSAGYREQETQYF.

CDR3: CASSYKSRGQFF. Here the CDR3 DNA reads TGTGCCAGCAGCTACAAGTCCCGGGGGCAGTTCTTC. The J gene is TRBJ2-1, the V gene TRBV7-9; tentatively, D is TRBD2 (5 bases). The CDR3 sequence is 12 residues long. The germline V and J ends were trimmed by 4 bases and 12 bases, with 13 bases remaining between them. Germline values: CDR1 SEHNR, CDR2 FQNEAQ (reference sequence).

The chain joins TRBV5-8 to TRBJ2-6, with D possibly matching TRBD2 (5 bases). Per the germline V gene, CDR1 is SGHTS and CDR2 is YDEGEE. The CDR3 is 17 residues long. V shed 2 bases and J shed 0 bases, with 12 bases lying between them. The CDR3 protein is CASSFVTGGSGANVLTF. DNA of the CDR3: TGTGCCAGCAGCTTTGTGACTGGAGGCTCTGGGGCCAACGTCCTGACTTTC.

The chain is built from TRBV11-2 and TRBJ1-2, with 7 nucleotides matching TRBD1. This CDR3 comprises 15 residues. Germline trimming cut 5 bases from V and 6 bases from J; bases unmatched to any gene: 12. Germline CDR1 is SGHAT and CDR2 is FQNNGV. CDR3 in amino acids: CASSIPGQLVDGYTF. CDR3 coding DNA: TGTGCCAGCAGCATACCGGGACAGCTAGTGGATGGCTACACCTTC.

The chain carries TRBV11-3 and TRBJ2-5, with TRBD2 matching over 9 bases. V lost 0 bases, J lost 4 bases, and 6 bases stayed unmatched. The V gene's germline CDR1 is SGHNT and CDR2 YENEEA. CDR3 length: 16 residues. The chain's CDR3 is CASSLDGSGGRETQYF. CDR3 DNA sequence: TGTGCCAGCAGCTTAGATGGTAGCGGGGGCCGAGAGACCCAGTACTTC.

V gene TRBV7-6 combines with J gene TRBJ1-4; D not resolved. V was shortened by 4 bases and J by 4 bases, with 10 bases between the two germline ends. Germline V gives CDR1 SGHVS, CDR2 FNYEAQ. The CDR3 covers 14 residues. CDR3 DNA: TGTGCCAGCAGCTACGGTATTGGTAATGAAAAACTGTTTTTT. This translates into CASSYGIGNEKLFF.

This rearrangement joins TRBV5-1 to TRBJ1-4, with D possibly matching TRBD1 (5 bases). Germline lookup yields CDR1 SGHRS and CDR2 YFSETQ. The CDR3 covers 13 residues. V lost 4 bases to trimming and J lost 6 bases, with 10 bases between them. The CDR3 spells CASSGDVDEKLFF. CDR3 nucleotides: TGCGCCAGCAGCGGGGACGTCGATGAAAAACTGTTTTTT.

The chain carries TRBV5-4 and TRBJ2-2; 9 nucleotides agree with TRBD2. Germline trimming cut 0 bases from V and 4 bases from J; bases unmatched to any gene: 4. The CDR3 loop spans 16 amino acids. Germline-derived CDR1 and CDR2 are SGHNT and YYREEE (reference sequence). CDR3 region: CASSLVGTSLTGELFF. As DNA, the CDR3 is TGTGCCAGCAGCTTGGTCGGGACTAGCCTCACCGGGGAGCTGTTTTTT.

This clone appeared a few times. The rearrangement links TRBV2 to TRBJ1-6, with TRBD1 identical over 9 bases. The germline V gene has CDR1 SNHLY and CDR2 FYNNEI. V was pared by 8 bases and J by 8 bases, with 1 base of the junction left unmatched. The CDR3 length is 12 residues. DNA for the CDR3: TGTGCCAGCGGGACAGGGTATTCACCCCTCCACTTT. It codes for CASGTGYSPLHF.

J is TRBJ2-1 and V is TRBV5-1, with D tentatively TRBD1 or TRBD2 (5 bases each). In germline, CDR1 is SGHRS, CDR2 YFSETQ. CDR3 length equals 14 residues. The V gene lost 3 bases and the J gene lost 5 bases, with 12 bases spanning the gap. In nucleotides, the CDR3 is TGCGCCAGCAGCTATGAGGGACGGAACAATGAGCAGTTCTTC. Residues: CASSYEGRNNEQFF.

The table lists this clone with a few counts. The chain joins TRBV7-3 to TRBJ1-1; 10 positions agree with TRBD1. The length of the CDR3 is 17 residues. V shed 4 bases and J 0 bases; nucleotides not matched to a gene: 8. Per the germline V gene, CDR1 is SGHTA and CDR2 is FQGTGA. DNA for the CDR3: TGTGCCAGCAGCTCCAGAGGGACAGGGGAAATGAACACTGAAGCTTTCTTT. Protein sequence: CASSSRGTGEMNTEAFF.

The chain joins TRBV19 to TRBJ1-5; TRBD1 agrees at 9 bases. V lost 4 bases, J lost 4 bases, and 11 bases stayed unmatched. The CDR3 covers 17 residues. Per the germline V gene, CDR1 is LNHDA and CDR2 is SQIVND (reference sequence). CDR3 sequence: CASSTGQGTLENQPQHF. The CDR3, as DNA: TGTGCCAGTAGTACCGGACAGGGGACTTTGGAGAATCAGCCCCAGCATTTT.

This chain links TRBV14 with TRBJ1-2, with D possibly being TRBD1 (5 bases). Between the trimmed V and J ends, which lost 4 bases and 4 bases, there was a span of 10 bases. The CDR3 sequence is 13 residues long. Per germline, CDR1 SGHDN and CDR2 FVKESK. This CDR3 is CASSLQAGYGYTF. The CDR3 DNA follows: TGTGCCAGCAGCCTACAGGCGGGCTATGGCTACACCTTC.

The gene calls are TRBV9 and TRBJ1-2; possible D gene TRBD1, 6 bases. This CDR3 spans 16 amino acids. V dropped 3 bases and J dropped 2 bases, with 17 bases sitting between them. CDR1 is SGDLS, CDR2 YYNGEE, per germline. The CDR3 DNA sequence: TGTGCCAGCAGCGGGGGGGCAGGTCAGAGCAACTATGGCTACACCTTC. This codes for CASSGGAGQSNYGYTF.

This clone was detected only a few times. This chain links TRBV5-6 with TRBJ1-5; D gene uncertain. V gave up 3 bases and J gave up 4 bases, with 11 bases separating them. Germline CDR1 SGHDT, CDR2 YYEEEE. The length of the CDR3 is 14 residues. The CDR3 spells CASSSGLGNQPQHF. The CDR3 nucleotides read TGTGCCAGCAGCTCGGGGTTGGGGAATCAGCCCCAGCATTTT.

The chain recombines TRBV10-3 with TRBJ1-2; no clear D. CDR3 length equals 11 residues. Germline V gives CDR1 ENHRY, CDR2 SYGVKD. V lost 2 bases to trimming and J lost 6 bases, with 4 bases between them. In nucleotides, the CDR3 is TGTGCCATCAGTGAGGGAAATGGCTACACCTTC. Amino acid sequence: CAISEGNGYTF.

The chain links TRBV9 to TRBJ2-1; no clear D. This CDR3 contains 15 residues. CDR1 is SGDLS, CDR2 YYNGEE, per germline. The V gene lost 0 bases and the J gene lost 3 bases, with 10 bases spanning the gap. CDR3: CASSVGGRVYNEQFF. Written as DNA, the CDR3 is TGTGCCAGCAGCGTAGGAGGTAGGGTCTACAATGAGCAGTTCTTC.

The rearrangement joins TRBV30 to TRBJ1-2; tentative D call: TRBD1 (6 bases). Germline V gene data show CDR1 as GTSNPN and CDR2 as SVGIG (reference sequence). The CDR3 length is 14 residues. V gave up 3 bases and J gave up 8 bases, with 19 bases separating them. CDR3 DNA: TGTGCCTGGAGGTTTAAGGCAGGGGCGGGAGGCTACACCTTC. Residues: CAWRFKAGAGGYTF.

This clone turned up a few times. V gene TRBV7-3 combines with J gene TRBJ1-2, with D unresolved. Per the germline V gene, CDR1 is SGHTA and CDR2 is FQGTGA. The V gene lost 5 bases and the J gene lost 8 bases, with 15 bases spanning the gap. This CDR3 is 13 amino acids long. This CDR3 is CASSQGGSSGYTF. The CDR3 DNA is TGTGCCAGCAGCCAAGGTGGTAGTAGCGGCTACACCTTC.

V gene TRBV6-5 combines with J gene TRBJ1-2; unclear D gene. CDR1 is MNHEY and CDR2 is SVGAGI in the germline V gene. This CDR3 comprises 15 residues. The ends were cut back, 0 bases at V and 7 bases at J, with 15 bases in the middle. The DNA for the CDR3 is TGTGCCAGCAGTTACTCGGGTTTTCTACCTGTTGGCTACACCTTC. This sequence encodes CASSYSGFLPVGYTF.